What follows are 10 T cell receptor beta chains derived from one specimen sequenced in a study of blood T cell repertoires in COVID-19. The protocol was immunoSEQ multiplex PCR, while the TCRdb copy is restricted to in-frame clones and leaves out a portion. The sample records roughly 330,000 clones, 86% being singletons. The sample comprised peripheral blood. These receptors all stem from a woman aged 45-59 years with acute or convalescent COVID-19.

The chain recombines TRBV27 with TRBJ1-2; 7 bases map to TRBD1. Trimming took 4 bases from V and 6 from J; bases not matched to a gene: 5. The CDR3 extends over 13 amino acids. The germline V gene encodes CDR1 MNHEY and CDR2 SMNVEV (reference sequence). CDR3 sequence (DNA): TGTGCCAGCAGTTGGAGACAGGGCGATGGCTACACCTTC. This codes for CASSWRQGDGYTF.

The chain is built from TRBV15 and TRBJ2-6; possibly TRBD1 for D (5 bases). The CDR3 contains 19 residues. Germline V gene lookup returns CDR1 LNHNV and CDR2 YYDKDF (reference sequence). The V gene lost 3 bases and the J gene lost 0 bases, with 18 bases spanning the gap. The CDR3 sequence: CATSRGLDGAISGANVLTF. For the CDR3, the DNA is TGTGCCACCAGCAGGGGGCTCGACGGAGCAATCTCTGGGGCCAACGTCCTGACTTTC.

This chain connects TRBV9 to TRBJ2-5; 8 bases align to TRBD2. V gave up 10 bases and J gave up 2 bases; unmatched junction bases: 19. Per germline, CDR1 SGDLS and CDR2 YYNGEE. The CDR3 extends over 17 amino acids. The CDR3 spells CALFERETALWQETQYF. CDR3 in DNA: TGTGCCCTATTTGAGCGGGAGACGGCCTTATGGCAAGAGACCCAGTACTTC.

This clone is a singleton in its sample. This CDR3 is also generated by other DNA sequences in the sample. The V gene is TRBV19, the J gene TRBJ1-4, with 10 bases aligning to TRBD1. Per the germline V gene, CDR1 is LNHDA and CDR2 is SQIVND (reference sequence). The V segment lost 6 bases and the J segment 7 bases; nucleotides outside the gene matches: 2. The CDR3 extends over 13 amino acids. The CDR3 is CASSRDRGEKLFF. DNA of the CDR3: TGTGCCAGTAGCCGGGACAGGGGTGAAAAACTGTTTTTT.

The chain is built from TRBV29-1 and TRBJ1-3, with D perhaps matching TRBD1 (6 bases). Trimming removed 5 bases from V and 0 bases from J, with 11 bases in between. CDR1 is SQVTM, CDR2 ANQGSEA, per germline. The CDR3 length is 14 residues. As DNA, the CDR3 is TGCAGCGTTCGTACAGGGAGCTCTGGAAACACCATATATTTT. It specifies CSVRTGSSGNTIYF.

This rearrangement joins TRBV30 to TRBJ2-7, with 11 nucleotides matching TRBD1. The CDR3 runs to 14 residues. With 0 bases clipped from V and 3 bases from J, the junction kept 1 base outside the gene matches. Germline CDR1 GTSNPN, CDR2 SVGIG (reference sequence). The CDR3 loop reads CAWSVGTGGYEQYF. In nucleotides, the CDR3 is TGTGCCTGGAGTGTAGGGACAGGGGGCTACGAGCAGTACTTC.

This clone was observed a handful of times. The V and J genes are TRBV7-2 and TRBJ2-3; TRBD1 matches 10 bases. The CDR3 loop spans 17 amino acids. Germline V gene sequence: CDR1 SGHTA, CDR2 FQGNSA. The junction had 10 bases not matched to a gene; V was cut back by 2 bases and J by 5 bases. CDR3 protein: CASSLSPTGGRGDTQYF. As DNA, the CDR3 is TGTGCCAGCAGCTTATCCCCGACAGGGGGCAGAGGAGATACGCAGTATTTT. The full variable domain, rest sourced from reference TRBV7-2 and TRBJ2-3, is GAGVSQSPSNKVTEKGKDVELRCDPISGHTALYWYRQSLGQGLEFLIYFQGNSAPDKSGLPSDRFSAERTGGSVSTLTIQRTQQEDSAVYLCASSLSPTGGRGDTQYFGPGTRLTVL.

The rearrangement links TRBV27 to TRBJ1-5, with a weak D call TRBD1 (6 bases). Per the germline V gene, CDR1 is MNHEY and CDR2 is SMNVEV (reference sequence). The CDR3 extends over 15 amino acids. The germline V and J ends were trimmed by 5 bases and 6 bases, with 17 bases remaining between them. The CDR3 protein is CASSPRGAGGQPQHF. The CDR3 DNA follows: TGTGCCAGCAGTCCCAGGGGCGCGGGGGGTCAGCCCCAGCATTTT.

With respect to this clone: The same CDR3 arises from other DNA sequences in this sample as well. The chain links TRBV2 to TRBJ1-5, with TRBD1 identical over 10 bases. The germline gives CDR1 SNHLY, CDR2 FYNNEI. The ends lost 6 bases at V and 4 bases at J; junction bases unmatched: 0. The CDR3 has 13 residues. The CDR3 loop reads CASRGQGNQPQHF. CDR3 DNA sequence: TGTGCCAGCAGGGGACAGGGGAATCAGCCCCAGCATTTT.

The chain uses TRBV7-2 and TRBJ2-3, with D possibly matching TRBD2 (6 bases). CDR3 size: 15 residues. The germline V gene has CDR1 SGHTA and CDR2 FQGNSA. The V and J ends lost 2 bases and 5 bases respectively, with 14 bases between them. The CDR3 region has the DNA TGTGCCAGCAGCTTAACGCGGGAACGGGGAGATACGCAGTATTTT. The encoded protein is CASSLTRERGDTQYF.